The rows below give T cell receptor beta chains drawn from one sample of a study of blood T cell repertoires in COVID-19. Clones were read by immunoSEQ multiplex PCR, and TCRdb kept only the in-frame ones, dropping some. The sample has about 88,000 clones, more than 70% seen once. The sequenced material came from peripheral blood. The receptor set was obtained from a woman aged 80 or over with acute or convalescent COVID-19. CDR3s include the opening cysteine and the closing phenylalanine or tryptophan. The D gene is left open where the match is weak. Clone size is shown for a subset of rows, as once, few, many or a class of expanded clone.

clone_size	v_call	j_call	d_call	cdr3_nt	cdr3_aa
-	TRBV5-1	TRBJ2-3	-	TGCGCCAGCAGCCGGTCCCCCATAAACACAGATACGCAGTATTTT	CASSRSPINTDTQYF
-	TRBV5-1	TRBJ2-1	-	TGCGCCAGCGGACGGGACACCACCTACAATGAGCAGTTCTTC	CASGRDTTYNEQFF
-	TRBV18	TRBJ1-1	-	TGTGCCAGCTCAGGATACAGGTTGAACACTGAAGCTTTCTTT	CASSGYRLNTEAFF
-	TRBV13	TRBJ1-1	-	TGTGCCAGCAGCCCCCAGGTTACTGAAGCTTTCTTT	CASSPQVTEAFF
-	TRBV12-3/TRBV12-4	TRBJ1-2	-	TGTGCCAGCAGTTTTCAGGGGAACTATGGCTACACCTTC	CASSFQGNYGYTF
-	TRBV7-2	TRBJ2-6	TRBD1	TGTGCCAGCACCCGGGACAGGGCTGGGGCCAACGTCCTGACTTTC	CASTRDRAGANVLTF
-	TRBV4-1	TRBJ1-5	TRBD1	TGCGCCAGCAGCCAAATAACCGACAGGGTCAATCAGCCCCAGCATTTT	CASSQITDRVNQPQHF
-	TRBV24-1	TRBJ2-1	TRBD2	TGTGCCACCAGTGATCGGACTAGCGGGAGTGATGAGCAGTTCTTC	CATSDRTSGSDEQFF
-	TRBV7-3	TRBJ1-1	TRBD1	TGTGCCAGCAGCGTGACAGGGGCGACGGGGACTGAAGCTTTCTTT	CASSVTGATGTEAFF
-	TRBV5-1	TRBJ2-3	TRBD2	TGCGCCAGCAGCTTGGAACCTAGCGGGGGGGCAACGGATACGCAGTATTTT	CASSLEPSGGATDTQYF
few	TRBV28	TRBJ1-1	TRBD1	TGTGCCAGCAGACGACAGGGGGGAAACACTGAAGCTTTCTTT	CASRRQGGNTEAFF
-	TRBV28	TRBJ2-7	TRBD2	TGTGCCAGCAGTCCCCTGGGGCTAGCGGGAGGGATCCGGGACGAGCAGTACTTC	CASSPLGLAGGIRDEQYF
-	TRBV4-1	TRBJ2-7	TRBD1	TGCGCCAGCAGCCAACCACGGACAGGGGTCGAGCAGTACTTC	CASSQPRTGVEQYF
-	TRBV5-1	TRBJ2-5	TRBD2	TGCGCCAGCTCAAGCGGGAGCGGAGAGACCCAGTACTTC	CASSSGSGETQYF
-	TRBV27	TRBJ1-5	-	TGTGCCAGCAGTGTGAGACAGATAGATAGCAATCAGCCCCAGCATTTT	CASSVRQIDSNQPQHF
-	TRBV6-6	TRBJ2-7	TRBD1	TGTGCCAGCAGTTACTTTCCCGGGACAGGGGGCTACGAGCAGTACTTC	CASSYFPGTGGYEQYF
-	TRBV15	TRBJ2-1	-	TGTGCCACCAGCAGGGGAGAGGTAGGGAATGAGCAGTTCTTC	CATSRGEVGNEQFF
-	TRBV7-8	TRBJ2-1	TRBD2	TGTGCCAGCAGCACTAGACTAGCGGGGTCCAATGAGCAGTTCTTC	CASSTRLAGSNEQFF
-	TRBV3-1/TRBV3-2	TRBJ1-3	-	TGTGCCAGCAGCCCAGGGAGGAGCTCTGGAAACACCATATATTTT	CASSPGRSSGNTIYF
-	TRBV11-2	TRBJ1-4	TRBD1	TGTGCCAGCAGCTTTCCTATTGACAGGGGAGTTGATGAAAAACTGTTTTTT	CASSFPIDRGVDEKLFF
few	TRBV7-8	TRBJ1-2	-	TGTGCCAGCAGCTTAGCGACAGCAGCCTACTATGGCTACACCTTC	CASSLATAAYYGYTF
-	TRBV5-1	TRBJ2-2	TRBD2	TGCGCCAGCAGCTCGAAACTAGCGGGAGAAGCGCCTCTTCGAGCAAACACCGGGGAGCTGTTTTTT	CASSSKLAGEAPLRANTGELFF
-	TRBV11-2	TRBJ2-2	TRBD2	TGTGCCAGCAGCGGGAGGGGACTAGCGGGAAAGAATTCCGGGGAGCTGTTTTTT	CASSGRGLAGKNSGELFF
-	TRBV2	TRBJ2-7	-	TGTGCCAGCAGCCGCTCTGGGGGGATCTACGAGCAGTACTTC	CASSRSGGIYEQYF
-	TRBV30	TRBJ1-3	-	TGTGCCTGGAGTGCCATCCATGGAAACACCATATATTTT	CAWSAIHGNTIYF
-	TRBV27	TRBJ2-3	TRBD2	TGTGCCAGCAGTTATGGGGGGGGGCTAGCGGGAAGCACAGATACGCAGTATTTT	CASSYGGGLAGSTDTQYF
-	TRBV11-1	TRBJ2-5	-	TGTGCCAGCAGCTTAGCCCGAGAGACCCAGTACTTC	CASSLARETQYF
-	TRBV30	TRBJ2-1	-	TGTGCCTGGAAGTCCCACAGGGTGAATGAGCAGTTCTTC	CAWKSHRVNEQFF
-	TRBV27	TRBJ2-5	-	TGTGCCAGTCAACTAAGGGCGGGGCTAGAGACCCAGTACTTC	CASQLRAGLETQYF
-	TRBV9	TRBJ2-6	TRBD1	TGTGCCAGCAGCGCCGCGGACAGGGGACTTTCTGGGGCCAACGTCCTGACTTTC	CASSAADRGLSGANVLTF
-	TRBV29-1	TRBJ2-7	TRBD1	TGCAGCGTTGTCTCGACAGGGGACCCTTCCTACGAGCAGTACTTC	CSVVSTGDPSYEQYF
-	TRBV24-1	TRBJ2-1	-	TGTGCCACCAGTGATTCGGAACCGGGACATTACAATGAGCAGTTCTTC	CATSDSEPGHYNEQFF
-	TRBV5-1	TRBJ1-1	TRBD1	TGCGCCAGCAGCTTGGACGGGGACAGGGACACTGAAGCTTTCTTT	CASSLDGDRDTEAFF
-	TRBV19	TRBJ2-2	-	TGTGCCAGTAGTATACGCCCTACTCGAGGGCACGCCGGGGAGCTGTTTTTT	CASSIRPTRGHAGELFF
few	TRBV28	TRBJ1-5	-	TGTGCCAGCAGCCCCGACAGGAACAATCAGCCCCAGCATTTT	CASSPDRNNQPQHF
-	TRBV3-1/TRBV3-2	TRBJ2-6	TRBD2	TGTGCCAGCAGCCAACAAGGCGGGGGGGCCTTTGGGGCCAACGTCCTGACTTTC	CASSQQGGGAFGANVLTF
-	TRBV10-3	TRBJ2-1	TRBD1	TGTGCCATCCCCCTTTTCGGACAGGGGCGCGATGAGCAGTTCTTC	CAIPLFGQGRDEQFF
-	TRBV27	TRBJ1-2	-	TGTGCCAGCAGCGACTTATCTAGGGGCTACACCTTC	CASSDLSRGYTF
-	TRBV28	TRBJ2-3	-	TGTGCCAGCAGTACCCCTCGGACAACCCGACCTTCCACAGATACGCAGTATTTT	CASSTPRTTRPSTDTQYF
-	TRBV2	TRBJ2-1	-	TGTGCCAGCAGCGGACAGTTAAGCTCCTACAATGAGCAGTTCTTC	CASSGQLSSYNEQFF
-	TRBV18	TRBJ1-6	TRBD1	TGTGCCAGCTCACCACTGGGACAGAATAATTCACCCCTCCACTTT	CASSPLGQNNSPLHF
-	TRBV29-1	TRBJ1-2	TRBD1	TGCAGCGTAACAGGGGGCCCCCGGCATGGCTACACCTTC	CSVTGGPRHGYTF
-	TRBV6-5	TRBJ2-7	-	TGTGCCAGCAGAAAATTCGACGAGCAGTACTTC	CASRKFDEQYF
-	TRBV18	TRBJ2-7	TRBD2	TGTGCCAGCTCACCGAAGACTAGCGGGGGGACCTACGAGCAGTACTTC	CASSPKTSGGTYEQYF
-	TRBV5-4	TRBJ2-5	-	TGTGCCAGCAGCTTGACACAAGAGACCCAGTACTTC	CASSLTQETQYF
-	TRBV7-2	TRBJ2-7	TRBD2	TGTGCCAGCAGCTTAGTCTTATCGCTAGCGGGGGCCTTTTACGAGCAGTACTTC	CASSLVLSLAGAFYEQYF
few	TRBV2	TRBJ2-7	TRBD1	TGTGCCAGCACAGGGGGCAGGTACGAGCAGTACTTC	CASTGGRYEQYF
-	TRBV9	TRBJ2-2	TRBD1	TGTGCCAGCAGTGCGTCTGGCGGGACAGGGGACACCGGGGAGCTGTTTTTT	CASSASGGTGDTGELFF
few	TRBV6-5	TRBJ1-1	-	TGTTACCGGGTAGTCCCGATGAACACTGAAGCTTTCTTT	CYRVVPMNTEAFF
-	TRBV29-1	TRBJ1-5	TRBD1	TGCAGCGCCCGACAGGGAGTAAATCAGCCCCAGCATTTT	CSARQGVNQPQHF